Listed below are T cell receptor beta chains from one sample, sequenced in a study of human CD8 memory T cell subsets. TCRdb re-called the 5' RACE reads and catalogs CDR3 proteins one per entry, DNA excluded. The table lists about 7,300 distinct CDR3 sequences. The sequenced sample consisted of CD8+ T cells from PBMCs. The receptors were gathered from a human donor in good health. Each CDR3 is given with its conserved first and last residue. Where a row states a size, it is once, few, many or the class of an expanded clone; other rows omit it.

TRBV4-1	TRBJ2-1	medium-sized	CASSHERSGRAHDEQFF
TRBV2	TRBJ2-7	.	CASSERDRGEQYF
TRBV28	TRBJ2-7	.	CASRDNTYEQYF
TRBV7-9	TRBJ1-5	.	CASGGGQVVGGPQHF
TRBV28	TRBJ2-5	medium-sized	CASSPRLAGVKETQYF
TRBV29-1	TRBJ2-1	.	CSVEVPLWKAGIAYNEQFF
TRBV3-1	TRBJ2-1	.	CASSPQGAFYNEQFF
TRBV5-1	TRBJ2-3	.	CASSLGAGQQTSTDTQYF
TRBV7-8	TRBJ2-1	.	CASSPNGLAADNEQFF
TRBV20-1	TRBJ2-3	.	CSAPGRKWGIADTQYF
TRBV21-1	TRBJ1-1	.	CASSKKKEDRGPNTEAFF
TRBV7-9	TRBJ1-1	.	CASSLGRGQYTEAFF
TRBV2	TRBJ2-5	.	CASSGKGRQAPQETQYF
TRBV5-1	TRBJ2-2	medium-sized	CASSMAGELFF
TRBV28	TRBJ1-2	.	CASSLPGQGSFPNYGYTF
TRBV3-1	TRBJ1-3	.	CASSHPGQASGNTIYF
TRBV12-3/TRBV12-4	TRBJ2-2	.	CASSFDWGNTGELFF
TRBV27	TRBJ2-6	.	CASSLGAGANVLTF
TRBV7-2	TRBJ1-1	.	CASSPAVAEAFF
TRBV7-6	TRBJ1-1	.	CASSYRDRGTEAFF
TRBV2	TRBJ2-7	.	CASLGLRGSSSYEQYF
TRBV7-9	TRBJ2-7	.	CASSVERQGPYEQYF
TRBV28	TRBJ2-7	.	CASSSPSDTTLSYEQYF